This note documents a single TCR beta chain sequence. Antigen: not known. This specimen comes from a study of cytomegalovirus exposure and HLA in healthy donors. Turning to the study itself: Previous work identified roughly 110 million unique TCR beta sequences from around 180 million T cells.

Regarding the study as a whole: Cytomegalovirus-associated status was assigned to fewer than 200 TCR beta chains. A missense DCLRE1C variant was associated with V- and J-gene trimming of TCR beta chains in a later analysis, and an independent cohort replicated the association. The classifier, whose performance was assessed in both the original and validation cohorts, reportedly diagnosed cytomegalovirus status with high specificity and sensitivity.

The PCR was carried out with 60 Vbeta primers and 13 Jbeta primers. Repertoires were generated with immunoSEQ multiplex PCR, while TCRdb's copy carries only in-frame clones and drops some. This sample yields 120,000 to 150,000 clones, of which less than 85% are seen a single time; nearly 7% belongs to the top ten. Unmatched junction bases numbered 10, after V lost 6 bases and J lost 9 bases. CDR3 length: 15 residues. Per the germline V gene, CDR1 is MGHDK and CDR2 is SYGVNS. The TCR sequence derives from a man aged 35 to 55 in good health and CMV-seropositive. The chain employs TRBV25-1 and TRBJ1-6; TRBD1 matches 8 bases. Source material: PBMCs. The CDR3 spells CASRPQTGASSPLHF. The CDR3 DNA reads as TGTGCCAGCAGGCCCCAGACAGGGGCGTCTTCACCCCTCCACTTT.